This TCR beta chain is from a study of cytomegalovirus exposure and HLA in healthy donors. Notes on the study in general: As confirmed in vitro, three CMV-associated chains were specific for CMV antigens. A later analysis appeared to link common viral pathogens to several of the most significant clusters. Based on reports, TCR beta sequences accurately predicted HLA-A and HLA-B alleles for most subjects.

PCR employed 60 Vbeta and 13 Jbeta primers. The method was immunoSEQ multiplex PCR; TCRdb's version includes in-frame clones alone and lacks a portion of them. The table shows some 90,000 clones, with about 81% occurring only once. Details on this clone: Its specificity is unknown.

V was clipped by 1 base and J by 2 bases; unmatched bases: 1. This CDR3 is built from 15 residues. CDR1 is SGHNT and CDR2 is YYREEE in the germline V gene (reference sequence). J is TRBJ2-1 and V is TRBV5-4; 9 nucleotides line up with TRBD1. This receptor was identified in a man aged 35-49 years in good health and CMV-seronegative. Sequencing used PBMCs. CDR3 in DNA: TGTGCCAGCAGCTTGAGACAGGGGGCCTACAATGAGCAGTTCTTC. Residues: CASSLRQGAYNEQFF.